The present TCR beta chain was sequenced within a study of T cell repertoires in Merkel cell carcinoma (dated 2019 in TCRdb). At the level of the whole study: Patients who had received intralesional immunotherapy or systemic immune checkpoint blockade ahead of the biopsy were left out. A diagnosis of MCPyV-positive Merkel cell carcinoma and successful in vitro expansion of tumor-infiltrating lymphocytes were required for inclusion. Tetramer sorting, cloning and paired TCR sequencing of expanded tumor-infiltrating lymphocytes were first used to define MCPyV-specific clonotypes.

CDR3 length: 12 amino acids, cysteine to phenylalanine. CDR3 DNA only is kept here, 36 bases in frame from base 1. Deletion took 1 base off V and 0 bases off J, with a span of 1 base between the germline ends. Turning to this clone: There is no known antigen for this receptor. No quality values exist for individual bases; no much larger clone is one base distant.

Study subjects had biopsy-confirmed Merkel cell carcinoma that was MCPyV-positive, and every subject had positive serum antibodies to T-antigen. Genomic DNA was extracted from five or six adjacent 10-micron frozen tumor sections without cell sorting or culture. Optimal cutting temperature compound was used to freeze tumor biopsy tissue measuring roughly 5 x 5 x 5 mm. The presence of abundant Merkel cell carcinoma and infiltrating cells in the frozen biopsy was confirmed on hematoxylin and eosin scout sections. What the authors observed across the whole study: Normal tissue biopsies were not studied.

The immunoSEQ assay was used for TRB CDR3 sequencing and data processing of tumor genomic DNA. What TCRdb holds here is the immuneACCESS table cut down to in-frame rearrangements. Part of the clones is not present; checked against another copy, under half of the missing clones reflect an unresolved V gene, and the others are unexplained. The sample profile shows fewer than 15,000 clones; over 60% of them were found once. Clones ranked in the top ten supply 17% of the sample. The source is an adult with Merkel cell carcinoma. The V and J genes are TRBV12-3 or TRBV12-4 and TRBJ2-7; the D gene is unclear. The sequenced sample was tumor tissue. The CDR3 region: CASSLDSYEQYF. The nucleotides are TGTGCCAGCAGTTTAGACTCCTACGAGCAGTACTTC.